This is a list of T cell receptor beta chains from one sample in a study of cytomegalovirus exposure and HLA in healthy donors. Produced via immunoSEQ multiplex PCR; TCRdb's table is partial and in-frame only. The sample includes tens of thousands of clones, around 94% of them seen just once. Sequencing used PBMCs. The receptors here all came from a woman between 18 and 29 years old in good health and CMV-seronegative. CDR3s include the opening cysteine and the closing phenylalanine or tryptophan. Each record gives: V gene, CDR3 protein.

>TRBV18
CASSPDRAGEKLFF
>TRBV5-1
CASSSQGGQGFRYGYTF
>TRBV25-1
CASSEYGTGGGEQYF
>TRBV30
CAWTRQGKTTEAFF
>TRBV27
CASSLSGGGRGYTF
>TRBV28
CASRDRERSPLHF
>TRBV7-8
CASSSGAVNYGYTF
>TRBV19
CASSPDSTYEQYF
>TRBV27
CASRWTGRIEELFF
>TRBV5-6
CASSLGLGKEKLFF
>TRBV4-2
CASSQDRGMGTGNTGELFF
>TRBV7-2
CASSAQTGGLGQYF
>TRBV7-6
CASSLVDRGLNSPLHF